The 4 T cell receptor beta chains reported below all come from one sample, sequenced in a study of T cell responses to AZD1222 COVID-19 vaccine. Sequencing was performed with immunoSEQ multiplex PCR; in TCRdb, only in-frame clones are kept and a portion is missing. The sample has over 120,000 clones. The sequencing input was peripheral blood. These TCRs come from an adult in good health.

The CDR3 DNA sequence: TGTGCCAGCAGCCTCACTAGCGGGGGGCCAGGAGAGACCCAGTACTTC. Its translation is CASSLTSGGPGETQYF. J is TRBJ2-5 and V is TRBV3-1 (or the pseudogene TRBV3-2); 12 positions agree with TRBD2. The CDR3 covers 16 residues. V was clipped by 4 bases and J by 4 bases; unmatched bases: 7. CDR1 and CDR2 from the germline V gene are LGHDT and YNNKEL (reference sequence).

The rearrangement links TRBV24-1 to TRBJ1-5; 12 bases map to TRBD1. This CDR3 is 21 amino acids long. Germline trimming cut 3 bases from V and 1 base from J; bases unmatched to any gene: 15. Germline V lookup: CDR1 KGHDR, CDR2 SFDVKD. The CDR3 bases are TGTGCCACCAGTGATCCCCCCACCTCCGGGACAGGGGGCGAAAGCAATCAGCCCCAGCATTTT. Amino acid sequence: CATSDPPTSGTGGESNQPQHF.

The chain couples TRBV28 to TRBJ1-4, with a tentative D call TRBD1 (6 bases). CDR3 length: 15 amino acids. Germline CDR1 reads MDHEN; CDR2 reads SYDVKM. V was trimmed by 2 bases and J by 7 bases, leaving 14 bases between them. CDR3 in DNA: TGTGCCAGCAGTTTAATTGGCAGGGGTGGTGAAAAACTGTTTTTT. This encodes CASSLIGRGGEKLFF.

The chain has TRBV11-3 and TRBJ2-7; 9 bases agree with TRBD1. The V gene end was trimmed by 3 bases and the J gene end by 3 bases; junction bases not matched to a gene: 9. Per germline, CDR1 SGHNT and CDR2 YENEEA. CDR3 length equals 16 residues. The CDR3 here is CASSLLVPGQGYEQYF. The CDR3 DNA is TGTGCCAGCAGCTTGCTCGTCCCGGGACAGGGCTACGAGCAGTACTTC.